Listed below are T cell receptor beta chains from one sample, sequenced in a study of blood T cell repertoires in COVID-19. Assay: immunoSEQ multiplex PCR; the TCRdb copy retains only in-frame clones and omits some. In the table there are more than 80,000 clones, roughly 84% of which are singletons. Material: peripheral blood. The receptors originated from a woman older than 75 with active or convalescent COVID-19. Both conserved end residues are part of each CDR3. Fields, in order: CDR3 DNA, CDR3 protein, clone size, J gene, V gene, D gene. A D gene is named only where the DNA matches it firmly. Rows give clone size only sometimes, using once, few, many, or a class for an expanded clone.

TGTGCCTGGAGTCCACAAAACTATGGCTACACCTTC | CAWSPQNYGYTF | NA | TRBJ1-2 | TRBV30 | NA
TGTGCCAGCAGCACCATAGGACAAGACCCTGAAAAACTGTTTTTT | CASSTIGQDPEKLFF | NA | TRBJ1-4 | TRBV11-1 | NA
TGCGCCAGCAGGTTGGGAGGCAGGGGGCGTTTGAACACTGAAGCTTTCTTT | CASRLGGRGRLNTEAFF | once | TRBJ1-1 | TRBV4-1 | TRBD1
TGCGCCAGCAGCTATACTATCGGACAGGGGCGAAATGAGCAGTTCTTC | CASSYTIGQGRNEQFF | few | TRBJ2-1 | TRBV5-1 | TRBD1
TGCGCCAGCAGCCAAGAAAAGACAGCCCTTGGGGAAAAACTGTTTTTT | CASSQEKTALGEKLFF | once | TRBJ1-4 | TRBV4-1 | NA
TGTGCCAGCTCACCAAGGACTAGCGGGAGTTACATTGAGCAGTTCTTC | CASSPRTSGSYIEQFF | NA | TRBJ2-1 | TRBV18 | TRBD2
TGTGCCAGCAGTTTATTCAGGGGATACATGAACACTGAAGCTTTCTTT | CASSLFRGYMNTEAFF | NA | TRBJ1-1 | TRBV28 | NA
TGTGCCAGCAGCTTCGACAGGCCGGGAGCCAGGGGGACTGAAGCTTTCTTT | CASSFDRPGARGTEAFF | NA | TRBJ1-1 | TRBV7-8 | TRBD1
TGTGCCATCAGTGGCCGACTAGCGGGCGGATACAATGAGCAGTTCTTC | CAISGRLAGGYNEQFF | NA | TRBJ2-1 | TRBV10-3 | TRBD2
TGTGCCAGTAGTATAGAACAGGGGGCTGACACCGGGGAGCTGTTTTTT | CASSIEQGADTGELFF | NA | TRBJ2-2 | TRBV19 | TRBD1